This T cell receptor (beta chain) was documented in a study of TIL therapy for anti-PD-1-resistant metastatic lung cancer. The overall study: Most patients had lung adenocarcinoma; several tumors were EGFR-mutant, two ALK-rearranged; half smoked currently or formerly. Tumors carried a median roughly 1.6 non-synonymous mutations per megabase. General study results and limits: The baseline peripheral repertoire was partially replaced by infused TIL clonotypes that later decayed.

With regard to this clone: Its antigen is undetermined.

Sequencing used immunoSEQ v3. Libraries were sequenced to 2 million to 2.5 million read pairs (survey) or about 5-6 million (deep). Using immunoSEQ multiplex PCR, the repertoire was profiled, and TCRdb retains in-frame clones only, with some absent. The table records 35,000 to 55,000 clones, 70% to 85% of them present only once. V dropped 5 bases and J dropped 11 bases, with 14 bases sitting between them. The germline V gene encodes CDR1 DFQATT and CDR2 SNEGSKA (reference sequence). The CDR3 has 11 amino acids. The time point denotes: pre-treatment sample, taken before nivolumab and TIL therapy. This clonotype was sampled from a man between 65 and 85 years old with non-small cell lung cancer. The material was blood, obtained at baseline. The rearrangement uses TRBV20-1 and TRBJ2-3; either TRBD1 or TRBD2 may supply D (5 bases each). CDR3 protein: CSAWDGQRQYF. The CDR3 DNA reads as TGCAGTGCTTGGGACGGCCAGAGGCAGTATTTT.